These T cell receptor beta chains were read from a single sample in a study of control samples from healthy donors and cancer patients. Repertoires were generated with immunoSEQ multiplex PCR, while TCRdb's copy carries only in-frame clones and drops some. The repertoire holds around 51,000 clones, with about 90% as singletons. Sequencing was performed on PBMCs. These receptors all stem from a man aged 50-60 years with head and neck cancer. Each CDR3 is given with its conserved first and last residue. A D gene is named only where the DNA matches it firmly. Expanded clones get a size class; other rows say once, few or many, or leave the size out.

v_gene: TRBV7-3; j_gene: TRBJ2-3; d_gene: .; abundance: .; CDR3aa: CASSLQGGYATDTQYF; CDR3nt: TGTGCCAGCAGCTTACAGGGCGGATATGCCACAGATACGCAGTATTTT
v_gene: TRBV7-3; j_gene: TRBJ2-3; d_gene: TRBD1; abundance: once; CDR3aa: CASSDRVGTDTQYF; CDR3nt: TGTGCCAGCAGCGACAGGGTGGGCACAGATACGCAGTATTTT
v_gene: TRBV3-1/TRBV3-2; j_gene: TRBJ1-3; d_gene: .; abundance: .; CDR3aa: CASSQGGAADF; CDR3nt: TGTGCCAGCAGCCAAGGGGGGGCGGCCGACTTT
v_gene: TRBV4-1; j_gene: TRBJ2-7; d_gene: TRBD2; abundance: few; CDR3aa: CASSQAGTSGGLSYEQYF; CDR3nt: TGCGCCAGCAGCCAAGCCGGGACTAGCGGGGGCCTCTCCTACGAGCAGTACTTC
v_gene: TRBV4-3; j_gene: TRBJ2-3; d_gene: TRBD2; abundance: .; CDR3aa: CASSPNGRGIDTQYF; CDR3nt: TGCGCCAGCAGCCCCAACGGGCGGGGGATAGATACGCAGTATTTT
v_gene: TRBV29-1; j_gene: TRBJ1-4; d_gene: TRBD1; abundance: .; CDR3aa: CSVEETGGVNEKLFF; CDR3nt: TGCAGCGTTGAAGAGACAGGGGGAGTTAATGAAAAACTGTTTTTT
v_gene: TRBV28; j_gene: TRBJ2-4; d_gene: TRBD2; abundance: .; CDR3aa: CASGTSGSRNIQYF; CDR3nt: TGTGCCAGCGGGACTAGCGGGTCAAGGAACATTCAGTACTTC
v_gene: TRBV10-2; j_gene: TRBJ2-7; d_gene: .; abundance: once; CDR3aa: CASSPGIGEQYF; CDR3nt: TGCGCCAGCAGTCCAGGAATTGGAGAGCAGTACTTC
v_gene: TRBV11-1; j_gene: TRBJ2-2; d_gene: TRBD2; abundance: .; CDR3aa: CASSPGLEPGELFF; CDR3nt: TGTGCCAGCAGCCCGGGACTAGAGCCCGGGGAGCTGTTTTTT
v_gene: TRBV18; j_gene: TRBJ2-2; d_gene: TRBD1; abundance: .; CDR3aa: CASSPLVRTGSTGELFF; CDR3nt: TGTGCCAGCTCACCACTGGTAAGGACAGGCTCCACCGGGGAGCTGTTTTTT
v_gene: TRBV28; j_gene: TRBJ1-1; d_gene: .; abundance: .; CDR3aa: CASSLYSRTVMNTEAFF; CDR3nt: TGTGCCAGCAGTTTATATAGTCGGACGGTGATGAACACTGAAGCTTTCTTT
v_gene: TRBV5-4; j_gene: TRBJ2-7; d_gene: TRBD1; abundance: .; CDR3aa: CASSLDLDRVHEQYF; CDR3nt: TGTGCCAGCAGCTTGGACCTGGACAGGGTGCACGAGCAGTACTTC
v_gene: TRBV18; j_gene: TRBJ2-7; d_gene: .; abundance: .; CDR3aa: CASSSQTYEQYF; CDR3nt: TGTGCCAGCTCGAGTCAAACCTACGAGCAGTACTTC
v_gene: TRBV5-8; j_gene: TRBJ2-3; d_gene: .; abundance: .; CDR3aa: CASSQRIDTQYF; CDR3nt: TGTGCCAGCAGCCAACGGATAGATACGCAGTATTTT